These 24 T cell receptor beta chains share one sample of origin, sequenced in a study of T cells in Graves' hyperthyroidism and ophthalmopathy. RNA transcripts gave rise to amplified TCR beta CDR3 regions. Initially, a first-round RT-PCR of the TCR CDR3 employed the HTBI primer set. TCRdb itself ran the multiplex PCR reads through MiXCR, one entry per CDR3 protein. The sample lists about 400,000 distinct CDR3 sequences; 11% to 15% were seen once. The sample taken for sequencing was blood. These receptors were collected from a man aged 45-65 years with Graves' ophthalmopathy.

Note on this clonotype: A much larger clone sits a single nucleotide away, making a read error possible. This chain joins TRBV7-9 and TRBJ2-1; 12 bases fit TRBD2. V gave up 7 bases and J gave up 1 base; unmatched junction bases: 8. The CDR3 loop spans 17 amino acids. Germline-derived CDR1 and CDR2 are SEHNR and FQNEAQ (reference sequence). The CDR3 DNA sequence: TGTGCCAGCAACACCCGACTAGCGGGAGCGTCCTACAATGAGCAGTTCTTC. This translates into CASNTRLAGASYNEQFF.

This clonotype was found many times. The V gene is TRBV29-1, the J gene TRBJ2-7; the D call may be TRBD1 or TRBD2 (7 bases each). The germline V gene encodes CDR1 SQVTM and CDR2 ANQGSEA. The V end was cut by 5 bases, the J end by 6 bases, with 14 bases between. The CDR3 extends over 12 amino acids. CDR3 sequence reads: CSVLQGRGEQYF. The CDR3 DNA reads as TGCAGCGTTCTACAGGGGAGGGGCGAGCAGTACTTC.

This chain links TRBV14 with TRBJ1-5, with D hard to call. V was trimmed by 3 bases and J by 4 bases, leaving 7 bases between them. Germline V gene data show CDR1 as SGHDN and CDR2 as FVKESK. The CDR3 loop spans 13 amino acids. The chain's CDR3 is CASSQTRNQPQHF. CDR3 nucleotide sequence: TGTGCCAGCAGCCAGACAAGGAATCAGCCCCAGCATTTT.

This clonotype was counted at least ten times. The J gene is TRBJ2-3, the V gene TRBV10-3; TRBD2 might be the D (6 bases). Germline values: CDR1 ENHRY, CDR2 SYGVKD. The CDR3 is 14 amino acids. V shed 4 bases and J shed 4 bases, with 12 bases lying between them. The CDR3 coding sequence is TGTGCCATCAGTGGCGAAGGGGAGGCAGATACGCAGTATTTT. Protein: CAISGEGEADTQYF.

This clonotype showed up many times. CDR3 DNA sequence: TGTGCCAGCAGCTTAGGCGGACTAATAACAGATACGCAGTATTTT. Protein: CASSLGGLITDTQYF. The chain carries TRBV11-3 and TRBJ2-3, with a tentative D call TRBD2 (6 bases). The CDR3 has 15 residues. The germline V gene encodes CDR1 SGHNT and CDR2 YENEEA. Deletions cut 1 base from V and 3 bases from J, with 11 bases between.

The genes are TRBV5-1 and TRBJ2-2; D unclear. Germline V gene sequence: CDR1 SGHRS, CDR2 YFSETQ. V was trimmed by 1 base and J by 5 bases, leaving 12 bases between them. The CDR3 has 15 amino acids. The CDR3 here is CASSLSDRDTGELFF. Here the CDR3 DNA reads TGCGCCAGCAGCTTGTCCGATAGGGATACCGGGGAGCTGTTTTTT.

This clonotype appeared many times. The chain uses TRBV7-3 and TRBJ2-1; 9 bases fit TRBD1. The CDR3 has 13 residues. The ends lost 2 bases at V and 7 bases at J; junction bases unmatched: 0. Germline V gene lookup returns CDR1 SGHTA and CDR2 FQGTGA. The CDR3 sequence is CASSLGTGNEQFF. CDR3 coding DNA: TGTGCCAGCAGCTTAGGGACAGGGAATGAGCAGTTCTTC.

The rearrangement joins TRBV5-6 to TRBJ2-3, with 11 bases fitting TRBD2. V was clipped by 7 bases and J by 5 bases; unmatched bases: 3. CDR1 and CDR2 from the germline V gene are SGHDT and YYEEEE. This CDR3 region has 13 residues. CDR3 sequence reads: CASGGLAGDTQYF. CDR3 bases: TGTGCCAGCGGCGGACTAGCGGGAGATACGCAGTATTTT.

As for this clonotype: A read error may be the cause here, since a much bigger clone is one base away. This rearrangement joins TRBV14 to TRBJ2-3; 11 positions match TRBD2. V trimming: 2 bases; J trimming: 9 bases; junction bases outside the gene matches: 10. The CDR3 sequence is 16 residues long. The germline gives CDR1 SGHDN, CDR2 FVKESK. In DNA, the CDR3 is TGTGCCAGCAGCCAAACCACTAGCGGGAGTTCGGGCACGCAGTATTTT. Translation: CASSQTTSGSSGTQYF.

The sample holds many counts of this clonotype. The J gene is TRBJ1-5, the V gene TRBV2; the D gene is possibly TRBD1 (6 bases). Looked up from germline, CDR1 is SNHLY and CDR2 is FYNNEI. This CDR3 has 15 residues. Trimming stripped 7 bases from V and 1 base from J, with 14 bases between. The CDR3, as DNA: TGTGCCAGCAAAGGACAGCGAGGGAGCAATCAGCCCCAGCATTTT. This codes for CASKGQRGSNQPQHF.

This clonotype was seen many times. The chain couples TRBV20-1 to TRBJ2-7, with 7 bases that match TRBD1. The CDR3 has 15 amino acids. The V gene end was trimmed by 4 bases and the J gene end by 4 bases; junction bases not matched to a gene: 13. The germline CDR1 and CDR2 sequences are DFQATT and SNEGSKA (reference sequence). The CDR3 loop reads CSATGTVVGGYEQYF. CDR3 bases: TGCAGTGCTACGGGGACAGTCGTTGGGGGTTACGAGCAGTACTTC.

This clonotype has at least ten counts. The rearrangement joins TRBV3-1 to TRBJ1-1; D is uncertain. The length of the CDR3 is 13 residues. Per the germline V gene, CDR1 is LGHDT and CDR2 is YNNKEL (reference sequence). Trimming left V 1 base short and J 0 bases short, with 3 bases between. The DNA of the CDR3 is TGTGCCAGCAGCCAAGGGATGAACACTGAAGCTTTCTTT. Protein sequence: CASSQGMNTEAFF.

This clonotype was counted only a few times. V usage is TRBV6-1 and J usage is TRBJ1-2; TRBD1 matches 9 bases. The CDR3 sequence is 13 residues long. The V segment lost 4 bases and the J segment 8 bases; nucleotides outside the gene matches: 5. Germline CDR1 is MNHNS and CDR2 is SASEGT. The CDR3 coding sequence is TGTGCCAGCAGTGTGGGACAGGGAGGAGGCTACACCTTC. Residues: CASSVGQGGGYTF.

The sample holds many counts of this clonotype. The chain couples TRBV5-4 to TRBJ2-7; TRBD2 is a possible D gene (5 bases). V was cut by 0 bases and J by 6 bases, with 10 bases left in between. The CDR3 runs 13 residues. Germline V gene lookup returns CDR1 SGHNT and CDR2 YYREEE (reference sequence). The CDR3 nucleotides read TGTGCCAGCAGCTTGGAAGCTCGGGGCGAGCAGTACTTC. This translates into CASSLEARGEQYF. Together with reference TRBV5-4 and TRBJ2-7, the CDR3 gives the full variable domain: ETGVTQSPTHLIKTRGQQVTLRCSSQSGHNTVSWYQQALGQGPQFIFQYYREEENGRGNFPPRFSGLQFPNYSSELNVNALELDDSALYLCASSLEARGEQYFGPGTRLTVT.

V and J are TRBV7-6 and TRBJ1-3; D remains unclear. V dropped 5 bases and J dropped 0 bases, with 8 bases sitting between them. CDR1 is SGHVS and CDR2 is FNYEAQ in the germline V gene. The length of the CDR3 is 14 residues. CDR3 loop: CASSAISSGNTIYF. The CDR3 region has the DNA TGTGCCAGCAGCGCAATCTCCTCTGGAAACACCATATATTTT.

This clonotype was detected many times. The V call is TRBV27, the J call TRBJ1-5, with unresolved D. Between the trimmed V and J ends, which lost 11 bases and 5 bases, there was a span of 13 bases. Germline V gives CDR1 MNHEY, CDR2 SMNVEV (reference sequence). The CDR3 loop spans 12 amino acids. For the CDR3, the DNA is TGTGCCCAATCTTCCCCGGATCAGCCCCAGCATTTT. Protein sequence: CAQSSPDQPQHF.

The table lists this clonotype with many counts. The genes are TRBV30 and TRBJ1-1; no reliable D call. Germline loops: CDR1 GTSNPN, CDR2 SVGIG (reference sequence). V was pared by 0 bases and J by 2 bases, with 10 bases between. CDR3 length equals 14 residues. CDR3: CAWSVHRVNTEAFF. The CDR3 region has the DNA TGTGCCTGGAGTGTGCACAGAGTTAACACTGAAGCTTTCTTT.

Ten or more counts support this clonotype. The chain has TRBV5-1 and TRBJ2-1, with D possibly matching TRBD1 (6 bases). The germline V gene encodes CDR1 SGHRS and CDR2 YFSETQ. Trimming stripped 3 bases from V and 0 bases from J, with 10 bases between. This CDR3 spans 15 amino acids. In DNA form, the CDR3 reads TGCGCCAGCAGCTCCCAAGGGGGCTCCTACAATGAGCAGTTCTTC. This translates into CASSSQGGSYNEQFF.

The sample holds a few counts of this clonotype. CDR3 region: CASSKGGTRDYEQYF. CDR3 bases: TGTGCCAGCAGCAAAGGGGGGACACGGGACTACGAGCAGTACTTC. The gene calls are TRBV7-2 and TRBJ2-7; the D gene could be TRBD1 or TRBD2 (6 bases each). The CDR3 runs to 15 residues. Trimming took 5 bases from V and 3 from J, leaving 17 bases between them. The germline CDR1 and CDR2 sequences are SGHTA and FQGNSA.

In this sample, this clonotype turned up many times. The J gene is TRBJ2-1, the V gene TRBV12-3 or TRBV12-4, with TRBD2 identical over 11 bases. This CDR3 is 16 amino acids long. V lost 4 bases, J lost 2 bases, and 4 bases stayed unmatched. CDR3 in DNA: TGTGCCAGCAGTTCCGTAGCGGGAGGGCCCTACAATGAGCAGTTCTTC. Translation: CASSSVAGGPYNEQFF.

This clonotype was observed a handful of times. The rearrangement links TRBV24-1 to TRBJ2-1, with 11 bases fitting TRBD2. CDR3 length: 16 residues. Trimming cost V 3 bases and J 3 bases; bases outside gene matches: 3. Germline CDR1 and CDR2: KGHDR and SFDVKD. The CDR3 reads CATSDVAGGLYNEQFF. The CDR3 bases are TGTGCCACCAGTGATGTAGCGGGAGGGCTCTACAATGAGCAGTTCTTC.

The rearrangement links TRBV12-3 or TRBV12-4 to TRBJ1-2; D call uncertain. The CDR3 is 15 amino acids. V lost 3 bases, J lost 4 bases, and 15 bases lay in between. The CDR3 coding sequence is TGTGCCAGCAGTTTTGTCACGGGTGGTGGCTATGGCTACACCTTC. This translates into CASSFVTGGGYGYTF.

This clonotype was recorded many times. The chain uses TRBV20-1 and TRBJ2-7; TRBD2 matches 8 bases. Unmatched junction bases numbered 14, after V lost 6 bases and J lost 4 bases. The V gene's germline CDR1 is DFQATT and CDR2 SNEGSKA (reference sequence). This CDR3 has 15 amino acids. This CDR3 is CSASGGSGSKYEQYF. The CDR3 coding sequence is TGCAGTGCGTCGGGAGGGAGCGGGAGTAAGTACGAGCAGTACTTC.

This clonotype was counted many times. The chain combines TRBV20-1 with TRBJ2-1; no firm D call. Germline V gene sequence: CDR1 DFQATT, CDR2 SNEGSKA (reference sequence). This CDR3 is built from 13 residues. Trimming cost V 6 bases and J 2 bases, with 11 bases left between them. The CDR3 loop reads CSAPDQAYNEQFF. The CDR3 region has the DNA TGCAGTGCGCCGGACCAAGCCTACAATGAGCAGTTCTTC.